Following are 32 T cell receptor beta chains from one sample sequenced in a study of T cells after yellow fever vaccination. TCRdb processed the 5' RACE reads anew with MiXCR; each CDR3 protein has one entry. The data show some 150,000 distinct CDR3 sequences, 8% to 13% seen once. This sample comprised CD8+ T cells sorted from PBMCs, obtained 15 days after the yellow fever booster vaccination. The receptors shown here come from a young man who received the YFV17D yellow fever vaccine.

V is TRBV30 and J is TRBJ1-2; possible D gene TRBD1, 5 bases. CDR3 length: 11 amino acids. Germline CDR1 GTSNPN, CDR2 SVGIG (reference sequence). V lost 3 bases to trimming and J lost 6 bases, with 8 bases between them. This CDR3 is CAWRWGDGYTF. The CDR3 DNA sequence: TGTGCCTGGAGATGGGGGGATGGCTACACCTTC.

This clonotype was found many times. The chain couples TRBV7-9 to TRBJ1-6; D uncertain. There are 13 residues in the CDR3. Trimming removed 4 bases at V and 10 bases at J, with 11 bases between. From germline, CDR1 is SEHNR and CDR2 FQNEAQ (reference sequence). Here the CDR3 DNA reads TGTGCCAGCAGCTCCTGGACCGGGTCACCCCTCCACTTT. Its translation is CASSSWTGSPLHF.

In this sample, this clonotype turned up a few times. The chain carries TRBV4-3 and TRBJ2-1; 9 bases are a match to TRBD1. CDR3 length equals 16 residues. Germline V lookup: CDR1 LGHNA, CDR2 YSLEER. Trimming took 0 bases from V and 4 from J; bases not matched to a gene: 4. The CDR3 spells CASSQDRDRAYNEQFF. CDR3 nucleotide sequence: TGCGCCAGCAGCCAAGATCGGGACAGGGCATACAATGAGCAGTTCTTC.

The rearrangement joins TRBV4-1 to TRBJ2-1, with D possibly being TRBD2 (6 bases). Trimming stripped 3 bases from V and 7 bases from J, with 13 bases between. This CDR3 spans 14 amino acids. The germline gives CDR1 MGHRA, CDR2 YSYEKL. This CDR3 reads CASSQRGLVNEQFF. CDR3 bases: TGCGCCAGCAGCCAGCGGGGCCTCGTGAATGAGCAGTTCTTC.

V gene TRBV12-3 or TRBV12-4 combines with J gene TRBJ2-2; 7 bases are a match to TRBD1. The junction had 7 bases not matched to a gene; V was cut back by 9 bases and J by 0 bases. The CDR3 is 15 amino acids. CDR3 sequence reads: CASHRGNANTGELFF. CDR3 in DNA: TGTGCCAGTCACAGGGGAAACGCGAACACCGGGGAGCTGTTTTTT.

This clonotype occurred a few times. The V gene is TRBV7-2, the J gene TRBJ1-1; a possible D gene is TRBD1 (5 bases). The CDR3 contains 16 residues. Trimming stripped 5 bases from V and 3 bases from J, with 19 bases between. Germline values: CDR1 SGHTA, CDR2 FQGNSA. CDR3 nucleotide sequence: TGTGCCAGCAGCCTTATGGGACTCACGGCGGACACTGAAGCTTTCTTT. Translated, it gives CASSLMGLTADTEAFF.

This clonotype has a handful of counts. The J gene is TRBJ2-7, the V gene TRBV4-1; 9 positions match TRBD1. CDR1 and CDR2 (germline): MGHRA, YSYEKL. The CDR3 runs 15 residues. Unmatched junction bases numbered 5, after V lost 4 bases and J lost 1 base. CDR3 amino acids: CASSPRTGDSYEQYF. CDR3 DNA sequence: TGCGCCAGCAGCCCACGGACAGGGGATTCCTACGAGCAGTACTTC.

This chain connects TRBV6-2 or TRBV6-3 to TRBJ2-5, with D tentatively TRBD2 (6 bases). V was trimmed by 5 bases and J by 13 bases, leaving 14 bases between them. CDR3 length: 11 residues. Per germline, CDR1 MNHEY and CDR2 SVGEGT. The chain's CDR3 is CASSTTSPLYF. The CDR3 coding sequence is TGTGCCAGCAGTACTACTAGCCCCCTGTACTTC.

The V and J genes are TRBV9 and TRBJ1-5, with 9 bases lining up with TRBD1. Germline V gene sequence: CDR1 SGDLS, CDR2 YYNGEE. The junction had 4 bases not matched to a gene; V was cut back by 3 bases and J by 6 bases. This CDR3 has 14 amino acids. CDR3 nucleotide sequence: TGTGCCAGCAGCGGGGACAGGGCTGGTCAGCCCCAGCATTTT. The encoded protein is CASSGDRAGQPQHF.

Only a few counts were recorded for this clonotype. The genes are TRBV12-3 or TRBV12-4 and TRBJ1-1; D might be TRBD1 (5 bases). The CDR3 is 13 residues long. Trimming removed 4 bases at V and 3 bases at J, with 9 bases between. The CDR3 sequence: CASSSGQYTEAFF. CDR3 DNA sequence: TGTGCCAGCAGTTCGGGGCAATACACTGAAGCTTTCTTT.

The chain recombines TRBV5-1 with TRBJ2-7; tentatively, D is TRBD1 (5 bases). V gave up 4 bases and J gave up 4 bases, with 15 bases separating them. The length of the CDR3 is 14 residues. Germline V CDR1 and CDR2: SGHRS, YFSETQ. CDR3 amino acids: CASSETDTNYEQYF. The CDR3 coding sequence is TGCGCCAGCAGCGAAACGGACACGAATTACGAGCAGTACTTC. Looking up the rest from reference TRBV5-1 and TRBJ2-7 gives the full variable domain: KAGVTQTPRYLIKTRGQQVTLSCSPISGHRSVSWYQQTPGQGLQFLFEYFSETQRNKGNFPGRFSGRQFSNSRSEMNVSTLELGDSALYLCASSETDTNYEQYFGPGTRLTVT.

The chain carries TRBV5-4 and TRBJ1-1; D remains unclear. The CDR3 covers 15 residues. Germline V lookup: CDR1 SGHNT, CDR2 YYREEE (reference sequence). Trimming left V 2 bases short and J 3 bases short, with 14 bases between. CDR3 amino acids: CASSFQVGIDTEAFF. CDR3 bases: TGTGCCAGCAGCTTCCAGGTCGGGATTGACACTGAAGCTTTCTTT.

This clonotype occurred a few times. This sequence joins TRBV2 and TRBJ2-5, with D possibly matching TRBD2 (6 bases). CDR1 is SNHLY, CDR2 FYNNEI, per germline. The CDR3 contains 14 residues. V dropped 7 bases and J dropped 3 bases, with 15 bases sitting between them. The CDR3 nucleotides are TGTGCCAGCATCGCCGGGAGCCTCGAAGAGACCCAGTACTTC. Translating gives CASIAGSLEETQYF.

As regards this clonotype: The junction shows a germline mismatch at one end, possibly a read error. The chain has TRBV7-9 and TRBJ2-2, with TRBD2 matching over 8 bases. Germline CDR1 and CDR2: SEHNR and FQNEAQ (reference sequence). The CDR3 length is 13 residues. CDR3 DNA: TGTGCCGGCAGCTTAGCGGGGACCGGGGAGCTGTTTTTT. Protein product: CAGSLAGTGELFF.

CDR3 nucleotides: TGTGCCAGCAGTCTACTAGCGAGGGTCAAAGATACGCAGTATTTT. This codes for CASSLLARVKDTQYF. The gene calls are TRBV28 and TRBJ2-3; TRBD2 matches at 7 bases. Germline V gives CDR1 MDHEN, CDR2 SYDVKM. The CDR3 consists of 15 residues. J gave up 5 bases and V 5 bases, and 10 bases lay outside the gene matches.

This clonotype was detected once. The V and J genes are TRBV12-3 or TRBV12-4 and TRBJ2-7; 9 nucleotides agree with TRBD1. The CDR3 sequence is 14 residues long. J was trimmed by 2 bases and V by 7 bases; bases with no gene match: 6. The CDR3 loop is CASTPTGGTYEQYF. CDR3 nucleotides: TGTGCCAGCACCCCGACAGGGGGGACCTACGAGCAGTACTTC.

This clonotype appeared a few times. CDR3 in DNA: TGTGCCAGCACCGAGGCCGGGACCTACAATGAGCAGTTCTTC. It is translated as CASTEAGTYNEQFF. The chain has TRBV7-9 and TRBJ2-1; tentative D call: TRBD2 (5 bases). Germline lookup yields CDR1 SEHNR and CDR2 FQNEAQ (reference sequence). Trimming removed 7 bases from V and 2 bases from J, with 12 bases in between. The CDR3 sequence is 14 residues long. Drawing the rest from reference TRBV7-9 and TRBJ2-1, the complete variable domain is DTGVSQNPRHKITKRGQNVTFRCDPISEHNRLYWYRQTLGQGPEFLTYFQNEAQLEKSRLLSDRFSAERPKGSFSTLEIQRTEQGDSAMYLCASTEAGTYNEQFFGPGTRLTVL.

This clonotype was observed a handful of times. CDR3 DNA sequence: TGTGCCAGCAGCCCCAGAGCGGGCTTCTACAATGAGCAGTTCTTC. It yields the protein CASSPRAGFYNEQFF. The chain couples TRBV7-9 to TRBJ2-1; a weak D match, TRBD2 (6 bases). With 5 bases removed from V and 3 bases from J, the gap between germline ends came to 14 bases. Germline CDR1 and CDR2: SEHNR and FQNEAQ (reference sequence). The CDR3 runs to 15 residues.

This clonotype was counted only a few times. V gene TRBV4-1 combines with J gene TRBJ2-6; D unresolved. Trimming took off 1 base at V and 0 bases at J, with 4 bases between the two ends. CDR3 length equals 15 residues. Germline V gene lookup returns CDR1 MGHRA and CDR2 YSYEKL. In DNA, the CDR3 is TGCGCCAGCAGCCAAGGGCGCTCTGGGGCCAACGTCCTGACTTTC. Amino acid sequence: CASSQGRSGANVLTF.

This clonotype was detected a few times. The V call is TRBV28, the J call TRBJ2-2; TRBD1 matches 8 bases. The germline CDR1 and CDR2 sequences are MDHEN and SYDVKM. This CDR3 contains 15 residues. With 5 bases clipped from V and 0 bases from J, the junction kept 2 bases outside the gene matches. CDR3 region: CASSGTGTNTGELFF. In DNA form, the CDR3 reads TGTGCCAGCAGTGGGACAGGAACGAACACCGGGGAGCTGTTTTTT. The variable domain in full, completed from reference TRBV28 and TRBJ2-2, reads DVKVTQSSRYLVKRTGEKVFLECVQDMDHENMFWYRQDPGLGLRLIYFSYDVKMKEKGDIPEGYSVSREKKERFSLILESASTNQTSMYLCASSGTGTNTGELFFGEGSRLTVL.

This clonotype was seen more than once but under ten times. This sequence joins TRBV13 and TRBJ2-7, with D perhaps TRBD1 (6 bases). The length of the CDR3 is 14 residues. V was trimmed by 5 bases and J by 5 bases, leaving 16 bases between them. Germline V gives CDR1 PRHDT, CDR2 FYEKMQ (reference sequence). CDR3 residues: CASSGGRRSHEQYV. The CDR3 DNA reads TGTGCCAGCAGCGGGGGCAGGAGGTCCCACGAGCAGTACGTC.

This clonotype was counted at least ten times. This chain uses TRBV20-1 with TRBJ2-3; a weak D match, TRBD2 (7 bases). Looked up from germline, CDR1 is DFQATT and CDR2 is SNEGSKA (reference sequence). Between the trimmed V and J ends, which lost 5 bases and 4 bases, there was a span of 22 bases. There are 16 residues in the CDR3. The CDR3 region is CSADGGSGGASDTQYF. The CDR3 bases are TGCAGTGCTGACGGCGGGAGTGGGGGGGCCTCAGATACGCAGTATTTT.

A few counts support this clonotype. The CDR3 protein is CSALAGGRDTQYF. The CDR3 DNA reads TGCAGTGCTTTAGCGGGGGGGCGGGATACGCAGTATTTT. The chain joins TRBV20-1 to TRBJ2-3, with 11 bases identical to TRBD2. J was trimmed by 6 bases and V by 5 bases; bases with no gene match: 4. The length of the CDR3 is 13 residues. CDR1 is DFQATT, CDR2 SNEGSKA, per germline (reference sequence).

The rearrangement joins TRBV6-5 to TRBJ1-4, with D unresolved. The CDR3 spans 14 residues. The V and J ends lost 2 bases and 10 bases respectively, with 14 bases between them. Germline CDR1 reads MNHEY; CDR2 reads SVGAGI. DNA of the CDR3: TGTGCCAGCAGTTACGGACCGGATGGAGGAAAACTGTTTTTT. It encodes CASSYGPDGGKLFF.

This clonotype was seen repeatedly, ten times or more. The V gene is TRBV20-1, the J gene TRBJ2-7, with a possible D match to TRBD2 (6 bases). Trimming removed 4 bases from V and 4 bases from J, with 14 bases in between. The CDR3 totals 13 residues. Germline CDR1 is DFQATT and CDR2 is SNEGSKA (reference sequence). In DNA form, the CDR3 reads TGCAGTGCTATTCTAGCGAATCGGTACGAGCAGTACTTC. It encodes CSAILANRYEQYF.

The chain links TRBV12-3 or TRBV12-4 to TRBJ1-1; D is ambiguous. V lost 6 bases and J lost 1, with 9 bases in between. The CDR3 spans 13 residues. The CDR3 sequence is CASSWKGNTEAFF. CDR3 sequence (DNA): TGTGCCAGCAGCTGGAAAGGGAACACTGAAGCTTTCTTT.

The gene calls are TRBV5-5 and TRBJ2-2; D is uncertain. This CDR3 spans 15 amino acids. Germline loops: CDR1 SGHKS, CDR2 YYEKEE (reference sequence). V lost 0 bases, J lost 4 bases, and 10 bases lay in between. CDR3: CASSLAERSTGELFF. The DNA for the CDR3 is TGTGCCAGCAGCTTGGCGGAGAGAAGCACCGGGGAGCTGTTTTTT. Full variable domain (rest looked up from reference TRBV5-5 and TRBJ2-2): DAGVTQSPTHLIKTRGQQVTLRCSPISGHKSVSWYQQVLGQGPQFIFQYYEKEERGRGNFPDRFSARQFPNYSSELNVNALLLGDSALYLCASSLAERSTGELFFGEGSRLTVL.

The table lists this clonotype with a few counts. The V and J genes are TRBV6-6 and TRBJ2-3; weak D call: TRBD2 (6 bases). The CDR3 spans 14 residues. The V end lost 10 bases, the J end lost 4 bases, and 18 bases lay between the germline ends. Germline CDR1 MNHNY, CDR2 SVGAGI (reference sequence). The CDR3 DNA sequence: TGTGCCACCACGGGGGACGATGTGTCAGATACGCAGTATTTT. Translated: CATTGDDVSDTQYF.

The rearrangement joins TRBV12-3 or TRBV12-4 to TRBJ1-2; 10 nucleotides match TRBD1. J lost 7 bases, V lost 5 bases, and 4 bases had no gene match. There are 13 residues in the CDR3. The CDR3 nucleotides are TGTGCCAGCAGTCCGGGACAGGGGTTTGGCTACACCTTC. Translation: CASSPGQGFGYTF.

This clonotype was detected only a few times. The chain has TRBV6-5 and TRBJ1-3; tentative D call: TRBD1 (6 bases). Germline assignment: CDR1 MNHEY and CDR2 SVGAGI. The V end lost 3 bases, the J end lost 0 bases, and 21 bases lay between the germline ends. The length of the CDR3 is 19 residues. CDR3 amino acids: CASSYKFPGHPSSGNTIYF. The CDR3 DNA follows: TGTGCCAGCAGTTATAAATTCCCGGGACACCCGAGCTCTGGAAACACCATATATTTT.

V is TRBV12-3 or TRBV12-4 and J is TRBJ2-5, with a possible D match to TRBD1 (5 bases). This CDR3 spans 13 amino acids. V lost 0 bases and J lost 8, with 10 bases in between. CDR3 in DNA: TGTGCCAGCAGTTTAGCGCTGCAGGGTACCCAGTACTTC. It specifies CASSLALQGTQYF.

This clonotype was picked up a small number of times. The chain is built from TRBV24-1 and TRBJ2-7, with a possible D match to TRBD2 (5 bases). Germline CDR1 and CDR2: KGHDR and SFDVKD. The CDR3 is made up of 13 amino acids. The V end was cut by 3 bases, the J end by 3 bases, with 8 bases between. Here the CDR3 reads CATSDAGDYEQYV. The CDR3 DNA reads TGTGCCACCAGTGATGCCGGGGACTACGAGCAGTACGTC.